A single sample is the source of the 25 T cell receptor beta chains below, sequenced in a study of neurological immune-mediated disorders. Time point described: longitudinal time-point 3. Via MiXCR, TCRdb re-called the 5' RACE reads, giving one row per CDR3 protein. The data show approximately 85,000 distinct CDR3 sequences, with 4.3% seen just once and roughly 5.6% held by the top ten. The sample taken for sequencing was PBMCs. The receptor source for this set is a woman aged 55 to 70 with multiple sclerosis.

This clonotype was picked up many times. This chain connects TRBV12-3 or TRBV12-4 to TRBJ2-2; no clear D. The CDR3 totals 16 residues. Trimming removed 3 bases at V and 5 bases at J, with 16 bases between. The CDR3 is CASSFWGSGKTGELFF. CDR3 in DNA: TGTGCCAGCAGTTTTTGGGGATCGGGTAAAACCGGGGAGCTGTTTTTT.

This clonotype showed up many times. The chain employs TRBV4-1 and TRBJ1-1; no reliable D call. CDR1 and CDR2 from the germline V gene are MGHRA and YSYEKL. This CDR3 is built from 12 residues. Trimming took 3 bases from V and 1 from J, leaving 3 bases between them. In nucleotides, the CDR3 is TGCGCCAGCAGCCAGCAGAACACTGAAGCTTTCTTT. Its protein is CASSQQNTEAFF.

This clonotype has at least ten counts. The genes are TRBV6-5 and TRBJ2-6; TRBD1 matches 7 bases. Trimming removed 0 bases from V and 4 bases from J; junction bases left unmatched: 6. The length of the CDR3 is 17 residues. The V gene's germline CDR1 is MNHEY and CDR2 SVGAGI. CDR3 in amino acids: CASSYSRGRTGANVLTF. The DNA of the CDR3 is TGTGCCAGCAGTTACTCGAGGGGGCGTACCGGGGCCAACGTCCTGACTTTC.

This clonotype came up many times. V usage is TRBV7-8 and J usage is TRBJ1-1; 7 bases map to TRBD1. Germline V gene sequence: CDR1 SGHVS, CDR2 FQNEAQ. The CDR3 loop spans 15 amino acids. J gave up 5 bases and V 4 bases, and 10 bases lay outside the gene matches. CDR3 protein: CASSSGGFDGTEAFF. The CDR3 DNA follows: TGTGCCAGCAGCTCAGGGGGGTTTGATGGGACTGAAGCTTTCTTT.

This clonotype occurred many times. The CDR3 sequence is CASRRSGGGTDTQYF. In nucleotides, the CDR3 is TGTGCCAGCCGCCGGTCCGGGGGGGGCACAGATACGCAGTATTTT. The gene calls are TRBV3-1 and TRBJ2-3; 8 bases agree with TRBD2. The CDR3 loop spans 15 amino acids. From germline, CDR1 is LGHDT and CDR2 YNNKEL (reference sequence). V dropped 8 bases and J dropped 1; count of bases not matched to a gene: 8.

In its sample, this clonotype was seen many times. The CDR3 here is CASRRGTHEGQETQYF. CDR3 DNA: TGTGCCAGCAGGCGCGGGACCCACGAGGGGCAAGAGACCCAGTACTTC. The V and J genes are TRBV11-2 and TRBJ2-5; tentative D call: TRBD2 (6 bases). Germline V gene data show CDR1 as SGHAT and CDR2 as FQNNGV. Trimming took off 6 bases at V and 2 bases at J, with 19 bases between the two ends. The CDR3 contains 16 residues. Drawing the rest from reference TRBV11-2 and TRBJ2-5, the complete variable domain is EAGVAQSPRYKIIEKRQSVAFWCNPISGHATLYWYQQILGQGPKLLIQFQNNGVVDDSQLPKDRFSAERLKGVDSTLKIQPAKLEDSAVYLCASRRGTHEGQETQYFGPGTRLLVL.

This clonotype was seen ten or more times. V is TRBV29-1 and J is TRBJ1-1; D perhaps matches TRBD1 (5 bases). Trimming pared 6 bases from V and 0 bases from J, leaving 14 bases between. The germline V gene encodes CDR1 SQVTM and CDR2 ANQGSEA. CDR3 length: 14 amino acids. CDR3: CSVIDRAMNTEAFF. In nucleotides, the CDR3 is TGCAGCGTGATCGACAGAGCTATGAACACTGAAGCTTTCTTT.

The table lists this clonotype with many counts. The chain combines TRBV5-8 with TRBJ2-3; 13 bases are shared with TRBD2. The CDR3 length is 16 residues. In germline, CDR1 is SGHTS, CDR2 YDEGEE. Trimming at V came to 3 bases and at J to 1 base, leaving 2 bases not matched to a gene. The CDR3 sequence: CASSSGTSGGTDTQYF. In DNA, the CDR3 is TGTGCCAGCAGCTCTGGGACTAGCGGGGGCACAGATACGCAGTATTTT.

This clonotype came up many times. The V gene is TRBV5-1, the J gene TRBJ2-1; possibly TRBD2 for D (7 bases). V gave up 3 bases and J gave up 0 bases, with 19 bases separating them. The CDR3 is 18 amino acids. Germline V gives CDR1 SGHRS, CDR2 YFSETQ. CDR3 DNA: TGCGCCAGCAGCTCCGGGGGGCCGATGAGGGGCTCCTACAATGAGCAGTTCTTC. The encoded protein is CASSSGGPMRGSYNEQFF.

This clonotype was recorded many times. The chain couples TRBV25-1 to TRBJ1-2; D ambiguous. The CDR3 sequence is 15 residues long. CDR1 MGHDK and CDR2 SYGVNS come from the germline V gene. Trimming removed 6 bases from V and 1 base from J, with 15 bases in between. The CDR3 reads CASSPSRLLNYGYTF. CDR3 sequence (DNA): TGTGCCAGCAGCCCCTCGCGGCTCCTTAACTATGGCTACACCTTC.

This clonotype was found many times. The rearrangement joins TRBV20-1 to TRBJ2-7; TRBD2 is a possible D gene (7 bases). The ends were cut back, 3 bases at V and 4 bases at J, with 13 bases in the middle. Germline V gives CDR1 DFQATT, CDR2 SNEGSKA (reference sequence). The CDR3 runs to 13 residues. The CDR3 is CSARRGGAYEQYF. The CDR3 DNA reads TGCAGTGCTAGGAGGGGGGGGGCTTACGAGCAGTACTTC.

This clonotype was seen at least ten times. The CDR3 loop is CASSPVPLREQYF. The CDR3 region has the DNA TGTGCCAGCAGCCCAGTCCCCCTGAGGGAGCAGTACTTC. This chain links TRBV7-9 with TRBJ2-7; no reliable D call. Germline V gene lookup returns CDR1 SEHNR and CDR2 FQNEAQ (reference sequence). V was pared by 5 bases and J by 7 bases, with 15 bases between. CDR3 size: 13 residues.

The sample holds many counts of this clonotype. The CDR3 is CASSQGTQGKFTTYEQYF. The CDR3 DNA follows: TGTGCCAGCAGCCAAGGAACCCAAGGGAAGTTTACCACCTACGAGCAGTACTTC. V and J are TRBV4-2 and TRBJ2-7; D remains unclear. Germline values: CDR1 LGHNA, CDR2 YNFKEQ. CDR3 length equals 18 residues. The ends were cut back, 1 base at V and 2 bases at J, with 21 bases in the middle.

At least ten counts were recorded for this clonotype. V is TRBV5-1 and J is TRBJ2-5, with 10 bases identical to TRBD2. The CDR3 covers 14 residues. Germline V gene sequence: CDR1 SGHRS, CDR2 YFSETQ. Unmatched junction bases numbered 6, after V lost 2 bases and J lost 8 bases. Here the CDR3 reads CASSFTSGDGTQYF. Here the CDR3 DNA reads TGCGCCAGCAGCTTCACTAGCGGGGACGGAACCCAGTACTTC.

At least ten counts were recorded for this clonotype. The chain uses TRBV5-1 and TRBJ1-1; 8 positions agree with TRBD1. This CDR3 contains 15 residues. Per germline, CDR1 SGHRS and CDR2 YFSETQ. J lost 5 bases, V lost 3 bases, and 9 bases had no gene match. Here the CDR3 DNA reads TGCGCCAGCAGCTCCAGACAGGGGCGGATTACTGAAGCTTTCTTT. The encoded protein is CASSSRQGRITEAFF.

This clonotype was counted many times. The chain employs TRBV7-2 and TRBJ1-4; 8 bases line up with TRBD1. This CDR3 comprises 14 residues. Germline CDR1 SGHTA, CDR2 FQGNSA. V lost 6 bases, J lost 5 bases, and 5 bases stayed unmatched. The CDR3 nucleotides read TGTGCCAGCAGTCTAACAGGGGGGAATGAAAAACTGTTTTTT. It yields the protein CASSLTGGNEKLFF.

The sample holds many counts of this clonotype. In DNA form, the CDR3 reads TGCAGTGCTAGAGTGAAGAACACTGAAGCTTTCTTT. This encodes CSARVKNTEAFF. J is TRBJ1-1 and V is TRBV20-1, with D hard to call. V was trimmed by 1 base and J by 1 base, leaving 4 bases between them. This CDR3 contains 12 residues. The germline V gene has CDR1 DFQATT and CDR2 SNEGSKA (reference sequence).

This clonotype has at least ten counts. The rearrangement uses TRBV19 and TRBJ1-5; a possible D gene is TRBD1 (5 bases). This CDR3 contains 14 residues. V was cut by 7 bases and J by 4 bases, with 14 bases left in between. CDR1 and CDR2 (germline): LNHDA, SQIVND (reference sequence). Written as DNA, the CDR3 is TGTGCCAGTACCATCCAGGGTTTTAATCAGCCCCAGCATTTT. Protein product: CASTIQGFNQPQHF.

Many counts were recorded for this clonotype. This chain joins TRBV20-1 and TRBJ2-3, with 11 bases fitting TRBD2. CDR1 and CDR2 (germline): DFQATT, SNEGSKA (reference sequence). This CDR3 comprises 13 residues. V trimming: 7 bases; J trimming: 4 bases; junction bases outside the gene matches: 4. The CDR3 DNA is TGCAGTGGTAGCGGGGGGGCCCCAGATACGCAGTATTTT. Protein sequence: CSGSGGAPDTQYF.

The sample holds many counts of this clonotype. This sequence joins TRBV5-1 and TRBJ1-3; D not certain. V lost 1 base and J lost 1, with 9 bases in between. Germline assignment: CDR1 SGHRS and CDR2 YFSETQ. CDR3 size: 15 residues. The CDR3 is CASSLNMESGNTIYF. CDR3 nucleotides: TGCGCCAGCAGCTTGAATATGGAATCTGGAAACACCATATATTTT.

This clonotype was counted between two and nine times. The V gene is TRBV7-6, the J gene TRBJ1-1; TRBD1 matches at 10 bases. Germline V gene lookup returns CDR1 SGHVS and CDR2 FNYEAQ. The J segment lost 8 bases and the V segment lost 0 bases, leaving 9 bases of the junction unmatched. This CDR3 is 16 amino acids long. In DNA, the CDR3 is TGTGCCAGCAGCTTAGCTCGACGACAGGGGGCGGGGGAAGCTTTCTTT. Translated: CASSLARRQGAGEAFF. The variable domain in full, with the rest retrieved from reference TRBV7-6 and TRBJ1-1, is GAGVSQSPRYKVTKRGQDVALRCDPISGHVSLYWYRQALGQGPEFLTYFNYEAQQDKSGLPNDRFSAERPEGSISTLTIQRTEQRDSAMYRCASSLARRQGAGEAFFGQGTRLTVV.

This clonotype has ten or more counts. The chain links TRBV7-6 to TRBJ2-5, with 9 bases lining up with TRBD2. This CDR3 comprises 15 residues. CDR1 and CDR2 (germline): SGHVS, FNYEAQ. V lost 5 bases to trimming and J lost 5 bases; unmatched junction nucleotides: 9. CDR3 amino acids: CASSPVAGAGETQYF. CDR3 bases: TGTGCCAGCAGCCCAGTAGCGGGGGCCGGCGAGACCCAGTACTTC.

This clonotype was counted ten times or more. The genes are TRBV6-5 and TRBJ2-6; 7 bases align to TRBD2. The germline CDR1 and CDR2 sequences are MNHEY and SVGAGI. The ends lost 2 bases at V and 13 bases at J; junction bases unmatched: 8. The CDR3 has 14 amino acids. CDR3 sequence (DNA): TGTGCCAGCAGTTACAGACCCGGACTAGGGGTCCTGACTTTC. Translation: CASSYRPGLGVLTF.

In its sample, this clonotype was seen many times. This chain connects TRBV5-1 to TRBJ1-5, with unresolved D. The CDR3 covers 14 residues. Germline-derived CDR1 and CDR2 are SGHRS and YFSETQ. V dropped 0 bases and J dropped 7 bases, with 11 bases sitting between them. CDR3 DNA: TGCGCCAGCAGCTTGGGGGGAATAGACCAGCCCCAGCATTTT. This translates into CASSLGGIDQPQHF.

The table lists this clonotype with many counts. V gene TRBV5-5 combines with J gene TRBJ2-5; 7 bases align to TRBD2. Germline CDR1 is SGHKS and CDR2 is YYEKEE (reference sequence). CDR3 length: 14 residues. Trimming cost V 3 bases and J 5 bases; bases outside gene matches: 7. As DNA, the CDR3 is TGTGCCAGCAGCTCCCAGGCCGGGGGGGAGACCCAGTACTTC. Translation: CASSSQAGGETQYF.